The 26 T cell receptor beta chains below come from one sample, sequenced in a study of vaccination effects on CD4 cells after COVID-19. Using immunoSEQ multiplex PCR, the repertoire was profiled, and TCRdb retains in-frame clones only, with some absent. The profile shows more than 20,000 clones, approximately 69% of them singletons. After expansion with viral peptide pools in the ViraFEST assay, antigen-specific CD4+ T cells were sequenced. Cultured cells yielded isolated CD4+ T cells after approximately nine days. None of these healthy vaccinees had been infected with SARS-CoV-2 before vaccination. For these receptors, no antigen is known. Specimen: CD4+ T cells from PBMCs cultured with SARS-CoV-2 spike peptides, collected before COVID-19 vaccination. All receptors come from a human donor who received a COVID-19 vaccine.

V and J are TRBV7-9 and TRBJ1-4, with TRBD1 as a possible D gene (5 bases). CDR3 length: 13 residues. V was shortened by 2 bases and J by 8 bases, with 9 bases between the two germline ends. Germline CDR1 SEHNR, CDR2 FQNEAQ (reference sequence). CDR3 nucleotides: TGTGCCAGCAGCTTACAGGGAGAAGAAAAACTGTTTTTT. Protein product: CASSLQGEEKLFF. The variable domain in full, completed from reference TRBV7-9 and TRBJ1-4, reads DTGVSQNPRHKITKRGQNVTFRCDPISEHNRLYWYRQTLGQGPEFLTYFQNEAQLEKSRLLSDRFSAERPKGSFSTLEIQRTEQGDSAMYLCASSLQGEEKLFFGSGTQLSVL.

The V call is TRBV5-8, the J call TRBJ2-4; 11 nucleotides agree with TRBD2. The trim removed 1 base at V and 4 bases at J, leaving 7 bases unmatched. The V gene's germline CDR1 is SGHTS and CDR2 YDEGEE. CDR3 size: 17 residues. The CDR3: CASSLRGLAGGKNIQYF. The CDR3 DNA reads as TGTGCCAGCAGCTTGAGAGGGCTAGCGGGAGGAAAAAACATTCAGTACTTC.

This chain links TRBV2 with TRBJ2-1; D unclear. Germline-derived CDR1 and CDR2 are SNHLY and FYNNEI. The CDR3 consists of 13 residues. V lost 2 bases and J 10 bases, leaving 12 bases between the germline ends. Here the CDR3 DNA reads TGTGCCAGCAGTGAAAGATGGGTGGCCGAGCAGTTCTTC. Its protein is CASSERWVAEQFF. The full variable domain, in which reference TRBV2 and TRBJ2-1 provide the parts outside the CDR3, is EPEVTQTPSHQVTQMGQEVILRCVPISNHLYFYWYRQILGQKVEFLVSFYNNEISEKSEIFDDQFSVERPDGSNFTLKIRSTKLEDSAMYFCASSERWVAEQFFGPGTRLTVL.

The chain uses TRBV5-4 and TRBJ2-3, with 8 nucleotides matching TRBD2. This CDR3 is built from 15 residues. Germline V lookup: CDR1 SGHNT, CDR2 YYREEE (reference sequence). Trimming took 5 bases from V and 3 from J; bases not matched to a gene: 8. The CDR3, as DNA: TGTGCCAGCAGGCCCTCGGGGGGGCGGACAGATACGCAGTATTTT. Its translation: CASRPSGGRTDTQYF.

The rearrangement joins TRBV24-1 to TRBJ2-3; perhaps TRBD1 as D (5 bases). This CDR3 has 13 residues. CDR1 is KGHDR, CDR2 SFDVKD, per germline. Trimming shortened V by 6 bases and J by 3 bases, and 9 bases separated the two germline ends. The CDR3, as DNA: TGTGCCACCAGTTCCCCAGGGACAGATACGCAGTATTTT. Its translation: CATSSPGTDTQYF.

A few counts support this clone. CDR3: CASGTGDLPQHF. In nucleotides, the CDR3 is TGTGCCAGCGGCACGGGAGATTTGCCCCAGCATTTT. This chain joins TRBV6-5 and TRBJ1-5; D is uncertain. The V gene's germline CDR1 is MNHEY and CDR2 SVGAGI. The CDR3 is 12 amino acids. V gave up 8 bases and J gave up 9 bases, with 14 bases separating them.

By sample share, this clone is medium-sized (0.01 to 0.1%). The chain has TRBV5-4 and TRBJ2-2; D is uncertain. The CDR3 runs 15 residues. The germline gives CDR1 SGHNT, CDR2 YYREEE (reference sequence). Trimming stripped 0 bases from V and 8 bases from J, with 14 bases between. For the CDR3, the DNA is TGTGCCAGCAGCTTGGAGGGCTTCCAAGGTGGGGAGCTGTTTTTT. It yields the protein CASSLEGFQGGELFF.

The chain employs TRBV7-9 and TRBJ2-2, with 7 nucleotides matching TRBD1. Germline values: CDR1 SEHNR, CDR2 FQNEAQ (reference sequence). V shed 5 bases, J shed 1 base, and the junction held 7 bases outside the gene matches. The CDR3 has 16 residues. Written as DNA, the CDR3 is TGTGCCAGCAGCCCTATCAGGGGGAGGAACACCGGGGAGCTGTTTTTT. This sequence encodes CASSPIRGRNTGELFF.

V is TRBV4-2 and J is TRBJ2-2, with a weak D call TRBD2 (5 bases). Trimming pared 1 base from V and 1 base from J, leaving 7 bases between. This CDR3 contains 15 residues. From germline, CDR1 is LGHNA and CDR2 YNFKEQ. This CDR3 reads CASSQGAGNTGELFF. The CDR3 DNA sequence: TGTGCCAGCAGCCAAGGGGCGGGGAACACCGGGGAGCTGTTTTTT.

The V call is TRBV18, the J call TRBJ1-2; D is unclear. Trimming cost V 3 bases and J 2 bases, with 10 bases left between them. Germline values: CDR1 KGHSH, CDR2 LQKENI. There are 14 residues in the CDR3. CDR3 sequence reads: CASSPGDGNYGYTF. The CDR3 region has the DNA TGTGCCAGCTCACCTGGTGACGGAAACTATGGCTACACCTTC.

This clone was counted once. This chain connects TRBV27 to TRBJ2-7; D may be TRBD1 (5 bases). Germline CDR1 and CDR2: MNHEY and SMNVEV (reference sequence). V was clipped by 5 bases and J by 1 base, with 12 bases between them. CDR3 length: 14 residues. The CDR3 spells CASSMAGSSYEQYF. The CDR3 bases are TGTGCCAGCAGTATGGCAGGGTCGTCCTACGAGCAGTACTTC.

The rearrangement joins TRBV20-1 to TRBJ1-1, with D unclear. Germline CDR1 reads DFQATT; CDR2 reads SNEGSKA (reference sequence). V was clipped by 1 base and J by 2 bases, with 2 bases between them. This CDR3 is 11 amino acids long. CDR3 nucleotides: TGCAGTGCTAGAGTAAACACTGAAGCTTTCTTT. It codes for CSARVNTEAFF.

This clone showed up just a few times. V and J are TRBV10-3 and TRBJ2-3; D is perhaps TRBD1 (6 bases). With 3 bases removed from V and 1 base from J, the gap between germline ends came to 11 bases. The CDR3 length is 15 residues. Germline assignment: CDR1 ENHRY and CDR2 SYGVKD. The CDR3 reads CAISDRWTGTDTQYF. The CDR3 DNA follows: TGTGCCATCAGTGATCGATGGACAGGCACAGATACGCAGTATTTT.

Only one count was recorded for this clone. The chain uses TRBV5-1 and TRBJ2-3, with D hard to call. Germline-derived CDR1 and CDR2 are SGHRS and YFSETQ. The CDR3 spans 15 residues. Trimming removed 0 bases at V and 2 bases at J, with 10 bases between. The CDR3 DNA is TGCGCCAGCAGCTTGGCTGCGGCCCCCACAGATACGCAGTATTTT. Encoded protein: CASSLAAAPTDTQYF.

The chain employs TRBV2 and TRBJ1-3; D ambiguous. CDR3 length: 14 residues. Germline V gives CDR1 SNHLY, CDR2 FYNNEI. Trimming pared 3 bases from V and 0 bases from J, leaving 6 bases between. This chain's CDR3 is CASSDPRSGNTIYF. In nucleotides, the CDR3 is TGTGCCAGCAGTGATCCCCGCTCTGGAAACACCATATATTTT. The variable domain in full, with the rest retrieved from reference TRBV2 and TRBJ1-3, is EPEVTQTPSHQVTQMGQEVILRCVPISNHLYFYWYRQILGQKVEFLVSFYNNEISEKSEIFDDQFSVERPDGSNFTLKIRSTKLEDSAMYFCASSDPRSGNTIYFGEGSWLTVV.

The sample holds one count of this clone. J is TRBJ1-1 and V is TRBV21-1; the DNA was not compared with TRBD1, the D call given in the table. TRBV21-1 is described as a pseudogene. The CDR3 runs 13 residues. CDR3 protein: CASSRQDYTEAFF. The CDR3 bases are TGTGCCAGCAGCAGACAGGACTACACTGAAGCTTTCTTT.

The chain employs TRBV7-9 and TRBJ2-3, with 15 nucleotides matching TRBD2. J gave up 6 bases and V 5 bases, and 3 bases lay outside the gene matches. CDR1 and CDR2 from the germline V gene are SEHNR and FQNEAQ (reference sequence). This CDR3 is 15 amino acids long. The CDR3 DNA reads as TGTGCCAGCAGCCGCGGGACTAGCGGGGGGGATACGCAGTATTTT. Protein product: CASSRGTSGGDTQYF.

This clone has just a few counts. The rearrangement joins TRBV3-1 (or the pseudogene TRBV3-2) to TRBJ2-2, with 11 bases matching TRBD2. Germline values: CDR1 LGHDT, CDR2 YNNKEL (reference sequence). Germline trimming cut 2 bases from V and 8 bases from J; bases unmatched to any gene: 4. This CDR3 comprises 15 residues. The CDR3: CASSQTTSGKGELFF. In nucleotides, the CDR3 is TGTGCCAGCAGCCAAACGACTAGCGGGAAGGGGGAGCTGTTTTTT.

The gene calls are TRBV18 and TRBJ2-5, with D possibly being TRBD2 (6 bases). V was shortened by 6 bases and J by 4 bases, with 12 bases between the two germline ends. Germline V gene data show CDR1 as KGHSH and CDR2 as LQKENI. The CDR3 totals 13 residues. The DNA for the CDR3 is TGTGCCAGCTCCCCGGCCGGGGGAGAGACCCAGTACTTC. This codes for CASSPAGGETQYF.

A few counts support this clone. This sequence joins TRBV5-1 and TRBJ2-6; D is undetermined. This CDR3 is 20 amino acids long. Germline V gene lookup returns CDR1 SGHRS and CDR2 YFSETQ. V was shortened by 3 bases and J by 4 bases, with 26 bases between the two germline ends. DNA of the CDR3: TGCGCCAGCAGCTCGCCAACCAGCAAACAATCAACTCTGGGGGCCAACGTCCTGACTTTC. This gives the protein CASSSPTSKQSTLGANVLTF.

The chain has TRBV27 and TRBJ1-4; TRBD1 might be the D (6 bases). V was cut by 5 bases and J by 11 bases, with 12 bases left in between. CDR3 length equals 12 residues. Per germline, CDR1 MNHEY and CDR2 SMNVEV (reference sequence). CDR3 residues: CASSAGVGKLFF. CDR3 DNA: TGTGCCAGCAGTGCAGGGGTTGGGAAACTGTTTTTT. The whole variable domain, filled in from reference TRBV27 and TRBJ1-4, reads EAQVTQNPRYLITVTGKKLTVTCSQNMNHEYMSWYRQDPGLGLRQIYYSMNVEVTDKGDVPEGYKVSRKEKRNFPLILESPSPNQTSLYFCASSAGVGKLFFGSGTQLSVL.

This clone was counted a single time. In DNA form, the CDR3 reads TGTGCCAGCAGCCGGGACTCCGGAAGCGGGGCCCCCTACGAGCAGTACTTC. Protein sequence: CASSRDSGSGAPYEQYF. V and J are TRBV3-1 (or the pseudogene TRBV3-2) and TRBJ2-7; 7 bases are shared with TRBD2. V gave up 4 bases and J gave up 2 bases; unmatched junction bases: 14. The CDR3 contains 17 residues. Germline CDR1 and CDR2: LGHDT and YNNKEL (reference sequence).

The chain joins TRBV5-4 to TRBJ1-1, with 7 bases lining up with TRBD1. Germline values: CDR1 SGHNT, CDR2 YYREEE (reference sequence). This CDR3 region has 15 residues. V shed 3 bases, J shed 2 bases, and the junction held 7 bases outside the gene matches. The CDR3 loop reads CASSSRGQLNTEAFF. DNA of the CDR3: TGTGCCAGCAGCTCGAGGGGACAGCTAAACACTGAAGCTTTCTTT.

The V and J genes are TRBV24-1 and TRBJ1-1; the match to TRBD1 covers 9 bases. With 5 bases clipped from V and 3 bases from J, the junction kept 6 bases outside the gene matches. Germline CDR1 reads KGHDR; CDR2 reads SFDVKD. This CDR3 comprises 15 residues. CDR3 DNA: TGTGCCACCAGTGGATCGGGACAGGGATACACTGAAGCTTTCTTT. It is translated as CATSGSGQGYTEAFF.

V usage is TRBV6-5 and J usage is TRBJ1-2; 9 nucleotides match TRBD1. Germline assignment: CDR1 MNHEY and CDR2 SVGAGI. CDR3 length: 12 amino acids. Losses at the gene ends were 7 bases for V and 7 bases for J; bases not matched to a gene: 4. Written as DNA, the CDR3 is TGTGCCAGCATCGGACAGGGGACTGGCTACACCTTC. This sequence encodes CASIGQGTGYTF.

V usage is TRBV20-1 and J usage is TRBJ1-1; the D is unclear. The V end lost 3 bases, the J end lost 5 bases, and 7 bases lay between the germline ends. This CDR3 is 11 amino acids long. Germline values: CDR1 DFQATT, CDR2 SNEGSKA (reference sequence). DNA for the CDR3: TGCAGTGCTAGTTTCGGTACTGAAGCTTTCTTT. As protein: CSASFGTEAFF.